This T cell receptor (beta chain) is from a study of beta chain features in type 1 diabetes (dated by TCRdb to the late 2010s). For the study in its entirety: Patients and healthy donors did not differ in mean age, gender distribution, total cell number or subset yield. A total of approximately 110,000,000 sorted cells were examined across all samples, and a strong correlation was observed between cell number per subset and RNA yield. In the study, TCRB repertoires of sorted circulating CD4+ T cell subsets from recently diagnosed type 1 diabetes patients were compared with those of matched healthy donors. Regulatory and stem cell-like memory subsets were isolated from only 8 patients and about eight healthy donors, whereas naive and central memory subsets came from all 30 or so donors. Study-wide findings and limitations: Fewer insertions and more nucleotide deletions at VDJ recombination sites were observed in patients with type 1 diabetes, implying thymic rearrangement abnormalities. Shorter templates might have been favored by PCR, but patient and control samples were amplified and corrected together, so both groups would have been affected equally by any skew. Because cDNA was sequenced instead of genomic DNA, activated cells with high expression could be over-represented, although the groups did not differ in activation or CD3 levels. Type 1 diabetes patients showed a moderate but significant shortening of TCRB CDR3 length in all four CD4+ subsets. Because small numbers of individuals were included in the HLA sub-analyses, any influence of HLA type on TCRB rearrangement was left unresolved. Naive, central memory and regulatory TCRB repertoires appeared to be more similar among patients than among healthy donors.

All of the isolated RNA was reverse transcribed with the High Capacity cDNA Reverse Transcription Kit, so expressed TCRB transcripts were sequenced. Naive, central memory and regulatory T cell samples underwent deep immunoSEQ sequencing, averaging around 4 million total reads per sample. After sorted cells were lysed in RLT buffer, RNA was extracted with DNase-treated RNeasy Micro or Mini kits, with the choice depending on cell number. Each cell subset was processed separately to prevent cross-contamination, with patient and healthy donor samples processed together. The immunoSEQ multiplex PCR was used to amplify TCRB sequences from cDNA, generating 87-bp fragments that spanned the CDR3 region. Sequencing of the amplicons was performed on the Illumina HiSeq platform. The study's own analysis went as follows. Synthetic template baselines were used to correct PCR bias computationally, reads within Hamming distance 2 were collapsed, and singletons that could not be merged were discarded. Reads were aligned to IMGT to assign V, D and J genes, CDR3 length, and insertions or deletions at six rearrangement sites. Within each subset, clonotype counts were normalized to sorted cell number, and only after that were true diversity and Gini coefficients computed with the tcR R package. Repertoire sharing was quantified using the overlap coefficient calculated on TCRB nucleotide sequences. The source is immuneACCESS, and TCRdb retained only in-frame sequences with V and J called. Part of the clones is not carried over; for the studies checked, unresolved V genes explain less than half of this, and the remainder is unexplained. V, J and clone size derive from that table, while D and trimming were established from the DNA sequence. Across this sample there are around 200,000 clones, with around an eighth seen only once. 0.62% of the sample goes to the ten largest clones.

This clone turned up a few times. Its antigen remains undetermined. Per-nucleotide qualities are absent, and no much larger clonotype sits a single base away. Each donor gave one peripheral blood draw, averaging around 120 mL, which was collected into heparinised tubes. A BD FACSAria II and a panel including CD45RO, CCR7, CD25, CD127, CD95 and CD27 were used to sort naive, central memory, regulatory and stem cell-like memory CD4+ T cells. All sorted populations exceeded 95% purity. PBMCs were separated immediately by Lymphoprep density gradient centrifugation and were stained directly, without being cultured. So that batch effects would be minimized, each experiment stained and sorted samples in pairs, pairing one healthy donor with one patient. Trimming accounts for 3 bases at V and 5 bases at J, while the number of junction bases matched to no gene is 2. The CDR3 sequence holds 14 residues, the cysteine and phenylalanine included. Only CDR3 DNA remains: 42 bases, in frame from the first base. CDR1 and CDR2 are drawn from the germline V gene: SGHTA, FQGNSA.

The receptor was isolated from a young woman in good health. The chain uses TRBV7-2 and TRBJ2-1, with 9 bases in between that match TRBD2. Specimen: central memory CD4+ T cells from blood. DNA sequence: TGTGCCAGCAGCTTTCTAGCGGGGAACAATGAGCAGTTCTTC. Its coded protein is CASSFLAGNNEQFF. With the portions outside the CDR3 filled from the reference TRBV7-2 and TRBJ2-1 genes, the complete variable region becomes GAGVSQSPSNKVTEKGKDVELRCDPISGHTALYWYRQSLGQGLEFLIYFQGNSAPDKSGLPSDRFSAERTGGSVSTLTIQRTQQEDSAVYLCASSFLAGNNEQFFGPGTRLTVL.